This is a list of T cell receptor beta chains from one sample in a study of post-analysis software for immune sequencing data. TCRdb re-called the PCR reads through MiXCR, storing one row per CDR3 protein. This repertoire shows roughly 650,000 distinct CDR3 sequences, around 60% found once; its top ten account for about 11%. The sequencing sample was made of blood. These receptors originate from a girl aged 2 to 9 with multiple sclerosis. Each CDR3 is given with its conserved first and last residue. The D gene is left open where the match is weak. Where a row states a size, it is once, few, many or the class of an expanded clone; other rows omit it.

len	d_gene	abundance	v_gene	j_gene	CDR3nt	CDR3aa
12	-	-	TRBV5-1	TRBJ2-7	TGCGCCAGCACGGGGAGCTCCTACGAGCAGTACTTC	CASTGSSYEQYF
17	-	-	TRBV20-1	TRBJ2-1	TGCAGTGCCACGGACAGGCACGGAGGGAGAGGATACAATGAGCAGTTCTTC	CSATDRHGGRGYNEQFF
12	-	-	TRBV29-1	TRBJ2-5	TGCAGCGCCGGGACACCTGGAGAGACCCAGTACTTC	CSAGTPGETQYF
12	-	-	TRBV20-1	TRBJ2-3	TGCAGTGTTTCCGGGAGCACAGATACGCAGTATTTT	CSVSGSTDTQYF
14	-	few	TRBV11-2	TRBJ2-7	TGTGCCAGCCCGCCATCTCGACGGAGGTACGAGCAGTACTTC	CASPPSRRRYEQYF
15	TRBD1	-	TRBV7-2	TRBJ2-7	TGTGCCAGCAGCTTAGTAGGACAGGGGAACTACGAGCAGTACTTC	CASSLVGQGNYEQYF
18	TRBD2	-	TRBV20-1	TRBJ2-5	TGCAGTGCTAGAGATCCAATCCTAGCGGGAGGTTACCAAGAGACCCAGTACTTC	CSARDPILAGGYQETQYF
15	TRBD1	-	TRBV5-1	TRBJ2-1	TGCGCCAGCAGCCTCGGACAGGGGGCATGGAATGAGCAGTTCTTC	CASSLGQGAWNEQFF
13	-	-	TRBV12-3/TRBV12-4	TRBJ1-6	TGTGCCAGCAGTCATACAGGCGGGCAACCCCTCCACTTT	CASSHTGGQPLHF
14	TRBD1	few	TRBV29-1	TRBJ1-1	TGCAGCGCGACGACAGGGGGGCTGGACACTGAAGCTTTCTTT	CSATTGGLDTEAFF
12	-	-	TRBV6-6	TRBJ2-3	TGTGCCAGCAGCCAATCGATGGATATGCAGTATTTT	CASSQSMDMQYF
15	-	-	TRBV4-2	TRBJ2-1	TGTGCCAGCAGCCAAGATCTTAAAGCGCGGGATGAGCAGTTCTTC	CASSQDLKARDEQFF